The rows below give T cell receptor beta chains drawn from one sample of a study of shared clonotypes between healthy human individuals. Repertoires were generated with immunoSEQ multiplex PCR, while TCRdb's copy carries only in-frame clones and drops some. The sample has some 2,000,000 clones, approximately 95% seen once. The specimen sequenced was naive CD4+ T cells sorted from blood. These receptor sequences come from a man aged 18 to 30 in good health. CDR3s leave out the opening cysteine and the closing phenylalanine or tryptophan. The D gene is left open where the match is weak.

d_call j_call v_call cdr3_aa
TRBD1 TRBJ1-6 TRBV11-2 ASSSTGGGSPLH
. TRBJ2-7 TRBV10-3 AISEGQTSYEQY
TRBD2 TRBJ2-2 TRBV18 ASSPWTSSNTGELF
. TRBJ2-7 TRBV7-8 ASSFDSSYEQY
. TRBJ1-5 TRBV6-6 ASSRGFGQPQH
. TRBJ2-1 TRBV6-1 ASSEWRKSSYNEQF
. TRBJ2-7 TRBV7-9 ASSLQVVGSYEQY
. TRBJ1-5 TRBV6-1 ASIAGRGNGQPQH
. TRBJ1-2 TRBV14 ASSDRPLYGYT
TRBD1 TRBJ1-1 TRBV10-3 AITRGQGYTEAF
. TRBJ2-3 TRBV16 ASSVQGDASDTQY
. TRBJ1-2 TRBV6-5 ASRDRQLGGYT
. TRBJ1-2 TRBV6-5 ASSYGPPGYGYT
TRBD1 TRBJ2-7 TRBV6-5 ASSSTGGIYEQY
TRBD2 TRBJ2-7 TRBV18 ASSPSIGGGFSYEQY
TRBD2 TRBJ2-1 TRBV29-1 SVVGSGGYNEQF
TRBD1 TRBJ1-2 TRBV2 ASTGQGANFYGYT
TRBD1 TRBJ2-7 TRBV27 ASSLSAGTGRLYEQY